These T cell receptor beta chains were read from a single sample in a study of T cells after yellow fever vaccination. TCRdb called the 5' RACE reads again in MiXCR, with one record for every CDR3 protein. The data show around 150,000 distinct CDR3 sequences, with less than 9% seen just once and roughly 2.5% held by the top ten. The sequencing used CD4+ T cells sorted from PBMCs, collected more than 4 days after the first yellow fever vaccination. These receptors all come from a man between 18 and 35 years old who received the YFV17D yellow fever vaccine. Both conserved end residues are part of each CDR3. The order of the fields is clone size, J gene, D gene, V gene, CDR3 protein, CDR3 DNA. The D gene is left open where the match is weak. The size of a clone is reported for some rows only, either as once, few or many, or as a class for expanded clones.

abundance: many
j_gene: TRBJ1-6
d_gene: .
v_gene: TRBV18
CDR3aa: CASSPTTESPLHF
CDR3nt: TGTGCCAGCTCACCCACCACGGAATCACCCCTCCACTTT

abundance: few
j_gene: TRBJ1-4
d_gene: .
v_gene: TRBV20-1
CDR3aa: CSVYSNEKLFF
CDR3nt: TGCAGTGTGTACAGTAATGAAAAACTGTTTTTT

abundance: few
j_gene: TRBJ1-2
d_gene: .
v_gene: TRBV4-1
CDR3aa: CASSQVVTLGGYTF
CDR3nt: TGCGCCAGCAGCCAAGTAGTGACGCTCGGGGGCTACACCTTC

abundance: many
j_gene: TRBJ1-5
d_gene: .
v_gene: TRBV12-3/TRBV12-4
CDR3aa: CASTLTGNQPQHF
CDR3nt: TGTGCCAGCACCCTGACAGGCAATCAGCCCCAGCATTTT

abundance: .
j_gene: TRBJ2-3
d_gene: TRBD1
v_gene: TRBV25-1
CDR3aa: CASTQLGQGGDTQYF
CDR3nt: TGTGCCAGCACCCAATTGGGACAGGGGGGAGATACGCAGTATTTT

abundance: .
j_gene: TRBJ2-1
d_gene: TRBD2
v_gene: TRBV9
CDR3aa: CASSVLPTSGGAGEQFF
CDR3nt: TGTGCCAGCAGCGTATTACCAACTAGCGGGGGGGCGGGGGAGCAGTTCTTC

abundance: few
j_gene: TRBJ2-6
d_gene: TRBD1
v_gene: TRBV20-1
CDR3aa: CSATGQISGANVLTF
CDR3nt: TGCAGTGCTACGGGACAGATCTCTGGGGCCAACGTCCTGACTTTC

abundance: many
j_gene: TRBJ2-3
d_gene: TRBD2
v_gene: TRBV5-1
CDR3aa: CASSFPGLAGSTDTQYF
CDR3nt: TGCGCCAGCAGCTTTCCGGGACTAGCGGGGTCGACAGATACGCAGTATTTT

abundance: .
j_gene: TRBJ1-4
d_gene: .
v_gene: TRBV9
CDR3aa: CASSMEANEKLFF
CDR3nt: TGTGCCAGCAGTATGGAGGCTAATGAAAAACTGTTTTTT

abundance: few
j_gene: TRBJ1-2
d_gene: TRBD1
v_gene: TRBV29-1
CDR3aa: CSADRGLRGYTF
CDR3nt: TGCAGCGCGGACAGGGGGCTACGTGGCTACACCTTC

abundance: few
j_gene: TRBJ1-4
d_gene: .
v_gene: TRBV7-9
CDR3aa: CASSSPGGEKLFF
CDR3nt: TGTGCCAGCAGTTCTCCGGGCGGTGAAAAACTGTTTTTT

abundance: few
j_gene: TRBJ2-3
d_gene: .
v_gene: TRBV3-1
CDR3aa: CASSQVFRGTDTQYF
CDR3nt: TGTGCCAGCAGCCAAGTCTTCAGGGGCACAGATACGCAGTATTTT

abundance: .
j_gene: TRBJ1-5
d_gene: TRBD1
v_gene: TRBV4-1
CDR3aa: CASSQGQGPLSNQPQHF
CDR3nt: TGCGCCAGCAGCCAGGGACAGGGGCCTTTGAGCAATCAGCCCCAGCATTTT

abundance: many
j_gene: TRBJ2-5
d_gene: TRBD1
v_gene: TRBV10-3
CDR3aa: CASNRGREETQYF
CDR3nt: TGTGCCAGTAACAGGGGGCGGGAGGAGACCCAGTACTTC

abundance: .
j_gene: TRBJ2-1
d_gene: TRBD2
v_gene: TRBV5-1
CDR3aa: CASSLGLAGMYNEQFF
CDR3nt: TGCGCCAGCAGCCTCGGACTAGCGGGGATGTACAATGAGCAGTTCTTC

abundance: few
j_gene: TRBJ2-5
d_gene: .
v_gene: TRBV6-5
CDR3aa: CASSYGGNQETQYF
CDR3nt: TGTGCCAGCAGTTACGGCGGAAACCAAGAGACCCAGTACTTC

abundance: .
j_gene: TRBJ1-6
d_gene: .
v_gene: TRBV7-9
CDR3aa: CASSPPPKGSPLHF
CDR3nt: TGTGCCAGCAGTCCCCCCCCGAAGGGTTCACCCCTCCACTTT

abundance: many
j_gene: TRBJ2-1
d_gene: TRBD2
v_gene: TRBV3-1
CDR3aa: CASTRSSGGAVEQFF
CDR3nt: TGTGCCAGCACCCGCTCAAGCGGGGGGGCCGTTGAGCAGTTCTTC

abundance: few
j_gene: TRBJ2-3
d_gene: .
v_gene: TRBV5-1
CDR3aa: CASSFFGGEDTQYF
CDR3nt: TGCGCCAGCAGCTTTTTCGGGGGCGAGGATACGCAGTATTTT